This TCR beta chain comes out of a study of T cell responses to AZD1222 COVID-19 vaccine. The method was immunoSEQ multiplex PCR; TCRdb's version includes in-frame clones alone and lacks a portion of them. This sample has under 140,000 clones, with roughly 92% found just once. In germline, CDR1 is MRHNA, CDR2 SNTAGT. There are 14 residues in the CDR3. With 5 bases removed from V and 0 bases from J, the gap between germline ends came to 9 bases. Study-level points and caveats: Only 5 or 6 people who got AZD1222 tested seropositive at baseline. Close to half of all spike-specific TCRs reportedly target regions of the variants that are unmutated. Clonal diversity may have been underestimated in mostly white British donors. Spike-specific TCR breadth and depth went up after people got two AZD1222 doses.

With regard to this clone: Its antigen is not known.

This clonotype was sampled from an adult who received the AZD1222 COVID-19 vaccine. The chain couples TRBV6-4 to TRBJ2-3; D is unresolved. The material was peripheral blood, obtained 28 days after the second AZD1222 dose. DNA for the CDR3: TGTGCCAGCAGTAAGGGAATGAGCACAGATACGCAGTATTTT. It translates to CASSKGMSTDTQYF.